This TCR beta chain was sequenced in a study of blood T cells in healthy people across ages. This clonotype was picked up a small number of times. Its antigen is still unknown. Study observations and caveats: Per-million-T-cell TCR beta diversity fell roughly linearly with age.

A J-beta primer mix and a sample-barcoded 5' primer were used in a second PCR of about 7 to 12 cycles. A template-switch adaptor that had 12 random nucleotides put a tag on each cDNA molecule. TCRdb redid the calling of the 5' RACE reads with MiXCR, one entry per CDR3 protein. The sample holds over 500,000 distinct CDR3 sequences, roughly half seen once. Germline V gene sequence: CDR1 DFQATT, CDR2 SNEGSKA (reference sequence). CDR3 length: 13 amino acids. The ends were cut back, 3 bases at V and 8 bases at J, with 14 bases in the middle. Healthy individuals of Caucasian origin from Russia, aged roughly 6 to 100, served as donors.

This clonotype originated in a woman older than 75 in good health. V is TRBV20-1 and J is TRBJ1-3; D gene uncertain. Sequencing was performed on blood. CDR3 DNA: TGCAGTGCTAGGCCGCCATCTAGGGACACCATATATTTT. Amino acid sequence: CSARPPSRDTIYF.